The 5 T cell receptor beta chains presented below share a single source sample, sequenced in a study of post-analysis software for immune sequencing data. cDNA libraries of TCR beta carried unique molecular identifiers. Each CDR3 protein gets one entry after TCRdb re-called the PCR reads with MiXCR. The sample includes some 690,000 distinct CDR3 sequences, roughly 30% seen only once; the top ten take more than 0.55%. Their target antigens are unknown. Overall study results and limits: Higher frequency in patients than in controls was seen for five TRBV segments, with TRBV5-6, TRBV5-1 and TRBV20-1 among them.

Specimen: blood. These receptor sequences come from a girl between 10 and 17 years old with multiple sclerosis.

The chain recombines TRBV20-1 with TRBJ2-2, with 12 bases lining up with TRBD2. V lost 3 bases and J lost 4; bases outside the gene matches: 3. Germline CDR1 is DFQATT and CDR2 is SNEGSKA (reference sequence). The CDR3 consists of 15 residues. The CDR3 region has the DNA TGCAGTGCTAGTTCTAGCGGGAGGGGCACCGGGGAGCTGTTTTTT. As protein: CSASSSGRGTGELFF.

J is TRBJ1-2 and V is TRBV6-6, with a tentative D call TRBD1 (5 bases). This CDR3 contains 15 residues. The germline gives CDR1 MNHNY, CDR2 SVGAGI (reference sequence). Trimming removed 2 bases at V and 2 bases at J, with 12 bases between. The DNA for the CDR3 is TGTGCCAGCAGTTACCCTGCCAGGGCGAACTATGGCTACACCTTC. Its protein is CASSYPARANYGYTF.

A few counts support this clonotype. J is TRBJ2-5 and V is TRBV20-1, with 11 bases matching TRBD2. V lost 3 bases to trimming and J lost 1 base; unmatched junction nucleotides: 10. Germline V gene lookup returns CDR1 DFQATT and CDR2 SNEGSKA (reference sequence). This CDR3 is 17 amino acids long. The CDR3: CSASWASGGFLQETQYF. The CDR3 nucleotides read TGCAGTGCTAGTTGGGCTAGCGGGGGGTTTCTCCAAGAGACCCAGTACTTC.

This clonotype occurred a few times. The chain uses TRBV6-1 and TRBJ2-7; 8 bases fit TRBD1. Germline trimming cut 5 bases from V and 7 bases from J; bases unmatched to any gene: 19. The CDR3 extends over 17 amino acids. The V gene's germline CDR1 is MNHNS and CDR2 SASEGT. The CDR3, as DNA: TGTGCCAGCAGTAAACAATCAGGGGGCTTTTTTCCGGGGGAGCAGTACTTC. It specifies CASSKQSGGFFPGEQYF.

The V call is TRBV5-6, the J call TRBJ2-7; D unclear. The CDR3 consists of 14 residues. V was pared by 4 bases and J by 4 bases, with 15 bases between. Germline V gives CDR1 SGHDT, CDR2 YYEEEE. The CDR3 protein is CASSQGIAIYEQYF. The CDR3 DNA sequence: TGTGCCAGCAGCCAAGGAATAGCCATTTACGAGCAGTACTTC.